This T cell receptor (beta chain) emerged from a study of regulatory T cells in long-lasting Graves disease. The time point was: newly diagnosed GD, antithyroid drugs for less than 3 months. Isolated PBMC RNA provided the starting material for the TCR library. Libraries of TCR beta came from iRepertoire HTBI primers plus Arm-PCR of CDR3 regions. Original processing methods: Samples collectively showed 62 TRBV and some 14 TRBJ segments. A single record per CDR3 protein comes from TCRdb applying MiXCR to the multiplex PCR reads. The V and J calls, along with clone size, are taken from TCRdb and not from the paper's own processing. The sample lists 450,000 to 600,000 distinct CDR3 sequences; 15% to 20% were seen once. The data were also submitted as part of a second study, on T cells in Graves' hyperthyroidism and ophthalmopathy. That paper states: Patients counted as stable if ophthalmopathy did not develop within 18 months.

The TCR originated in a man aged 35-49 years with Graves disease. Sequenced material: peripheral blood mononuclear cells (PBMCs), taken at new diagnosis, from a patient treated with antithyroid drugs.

The CDR3 is CASRDPGAGSYNSPLHF. Written as DNA, the CDR3 is TGTGCCAGCAGGGACCCCGGGGCGGGCTCCTATAATTCACCCCTCCACTTT. This chain uses TRBV28 with TRBJ1-6, with a possible D match to TRBD1 (5 bases). Germline loops: CDR1 MDHEN, CDR2 SYDVKM. This CDR3 has 17 amino acids. Trimming shortened V by 6 bases and J by 0 bases, and 15 bases separated the two germline ends.